The 28 T cell receptor beta chains below were found in one sample sequenced in a study of T cell changes during pregnancy in multiple sclerosis. The method was immunoSEQ multiplex PCR; TCRdb's version includes in-frame clones alone and lacks a portion of them. The table lists over 85,000 clones, around 93% of them singletons. Sample: peripheral blood, taken in the first trimester of pregnancy. All receptors come from a female donor in good health, enrolled as a control in a pregnancy study.

The rearrangement links TRBV5-1 to TRBJ2-5; tentative D call: TRBD2 (6 bases). V lost 0 bases and J 5 bases, leaving 14 bases between the germline ends. The CDR3 is 15 residues long. Germline lookup yields CDR1 SGHRS and CDR2 YFSETQ. CDR3 in amino acids: CASSLVPTSSETQYF. DNA for the CDR3: TGCGCCAGCAGCTTGGTCCCGACTAGTTCGGAGACCCAGTACTTC.

The chain recombines TRBV30 with TRBJ1-5; D may be TRBD1 (5 bases). Germline CDR1 and CDR2: GTSNPN and SVGIG (reference sequence). V was cut by 4 bases and J by 4 bases, with 17 bases left in between. This CDR3 comprises 15 residues. CDR3 DNA: TGTGCCTGGACCCCTGGGGGGGGAAGGAATCAGCCCCAGCATTTT. It specifies CAWTPGGGRNQPQHF.

This clone was detected only once. The rearrangement joins TRBV13 to TRBJ2-5, with 10 bases aligning to TRBD1. Per the germline V gene, CDR1 is PRHDT and CDR2 is FYEKMQ (reference sequence). This CDR3 spans 14 amino acids. Trimming took 5 bases from V and 5 from J; bases not matched to a gene: 5. CDR3 nucleotide sequence: TGTGCCAGCAGCCCAAGACAGGGGGCCGAGACCCAGTACTTC. Its translation is CASSPRQGAETQYF.

The chain uses TRBV7-2 and TRBJ1-5, with TRBD1 matching 8 bases. J lost 3 bases, V lost 4 bases, and 8 bases had no gene match. The CDR3 is made up of 16 amino acids. Germline lookup yields CDR1 SGHTA and CDR2 FQGNSA. As DNA, the CDR3 is TGTGCCAGCAGCTCACCGGACAGGGCTTTCAATCAGCCCCAGCATTTT. Amino acids: CASSSPDRAFNQPQHF.

V gene TRBV5-5 combines with J gene TRBJ2-3; 9 bases agree with TRBD2. After removal of 0 bases from V and 6 bases from J, the junction contained 8 bases not matched to a gene. The germline CDR1 and CDR2 sequences are SGHKS and YYEKEE (reference sequence). The CDR3 runs to 16 residues. The CDR3 nucleotides are TGTGCCAGCAGCTTGGCGTTTCAGCGGGGGGAGGATACGCAGTATTTT. It codes for CASSLAFQRGEDTQYF.

V gene TRBV4-1 combines with J gene TRBJ2-2, with D tentatively TRBD1 (5 bases). Trimming stripped 0 bases from V and 0 bases from J, with 11 bases between. Germline V CDR1 and CDR2: MGHRA, YSYEKL. The CDR3 consists of 17 residues. CDR3 amino acids: CASSQDLAGSNTGELFF. The CDR3 nucleotides read TGCGCCAGCAGCCAAGATCTTGCAGGGTCGAACACCGGGGAGCTGTTTTTT.

The gene calls are TRBV9 and TRBJ1-1; tentatively, D is TRBD1 (6 bases). Trimming pared 6 bases from V and 2 bases from J, leaving 17 bases between. Germline CDR1 reads SGDLS; CDR2 reads YYNGEE. This CDR3 has 15 amino acids. Here the CDR3 DNA reads TGTGCCAGCAAAGGTTGGGCGACAGGAAACACTGAAGCTTTCTTT. Protein product: CASKGWATGNTEAFF.

This chain links TRBV5-1 with TRBJ2-1; D is possibly TRBD2 (5 bases). Germline CDR1 and CDR2: SGHRS and YFSETQ. CDR3 length: 15 residues. Trimming stripped 4 bases from V and 5 bases from J, with 16 bases between. CDR3 in amino acids: CASSQELRDNNEQFF. CDR3 in DNA: TGCGCCAGCAGCCAAGAACTGAGGGATAACAATGAGCAGTTCTTC.

This chain joins TRBV6-1 and TRBJ2-1; no reliable D call. The CDR3 has 11 residues. V dropped 7 bases and J dropped 3 bases, with 4 bases sitting between them. Germline V CDR1 and CDR2: MNHNS, SASEGT. For the CDR3, the DNA is TGTGCCAGCACCAACTACAATGAGCAGTTCTTC. Translating gives CASTNYNEQFF.

The chain employs TRBV27 and TRBJ2-7; D might be TRBD1 (5 bases). V lost 6 bases to trimming and J lost 1 base, with 7 bases between them. Per germline, CDR1 MNHEY and CDR2 SMNVEV (reference sequence). The CDR3 consists of 12 residues. CDR3 in DNA: TGTGCCAGCAGCCCAGGGTCCTACGAGCAGTACTTC. Amino acid sequence: CASSPGSYEQYF.

This clone has only a few counts. V usage is TRBV19 and J usage is TRBJ1-1; D is undetermined. V lost 4 bases and J lost 7, with 10 bases in between. There are 12 residues in the CDR3. Per the germline V gene, CDR1 is LNHDA and CDR2 is SQIVND (reference sequence). The CDR3 DNA is TGTGCCAGTAGTACCCCAGGCATTGAAGCTTTCTTT. This sequence encodes CASSTPGIEAFF.

The chain has TRBV4-3 and TRBJ1-5, with a weak D call TRBD1 (5 bases). CDR1 is LGHNA and CDR2 is YSLEER in the germline V gene. V was cut by 1 base and J by 0 bases, with 16 bases left in between. This CDR3 is built from 18 residues. The CDR3 sequence is CASSQGWQGGYSNQPQHF. The CDR3 nucleotides are TGCGCCAGCAGCCAAGGCTGGCAGGGAGGGTATAGCAATCAGCCCCAGCATTTT.

This clone was observed a few times. CDR3 nucleotides: TGTGCCAGCAGCACGGACAGGGGTCGGTCCTACGAGCAGTACTTC. This gives the protein CASSTDRGRSYEQYF. The chain employs TRBV7-9 and TRBJ2-7, with 9 bases aligning to TRBD1. Looked up from germline, CDR1 is SEHNR and CDR2 is FQNEAQ (reference sequence). The CDR3 sequence is 15 residues long. V gave up 5 bases and J gave up 1 base; unmatched junction bases: 6.

This clone was detected only a few times. The CDR3 protein is CASSRDTGGEAFF. The CDR3 nucleotides read TGTGCCAGCAGCCGAGACACAGGGGGTGAAGCTTTCTTT. The J gene is TRBJ1-1, the V gene TRBV14; TRBD1 aligns across 8 bases. This CDR3 has 13 amino acids. Germline values: CDR1 SGHDN, CDR2 FVKESK. V shed 4 bases and J 7 bases; nucleotides not matched to a gene: 5.

The chain has TRBV7-2 and TRBJ1-2, with 8 bases lining up with TRBD1. Germline V gene data show CDR1 as SGHTA and CDR2 as FQGNSA. Unmatched junction bases numbered 6, after V lost 5 bases and J lost 4 bases. The CDR3 sequence is 14 residues long. The CDR3: CASSHDRGIYGYTF. The CDR3 coding sequence is TGTGCCAGCAGCCACGACAGGGGAATCTATGGCTACACCTTC. The full variable domain, its missing parts supplied by reference TRBV7-2 and TRBJ1-2, is GAGVSQSPSNKVTEKGKDVELRCDPISGHTALYWYRQSLGQGLEFLIYFQGNSAPDKSGLPSDRFSAERTGGSVSTLTIQRTQQEDSAVYLCASSHDRGIYGYTFGSGTRLTVV.

On this clone itself: One junction end does not reproduce the germline sequence, and a read error may be involved. The V call is TRBV7-2, the J call TRBJ2-5; 7 positions agree with TRBD1. This CDR3 has 17 residues. Germline lookup yields CDR1 SGHTA and CDR2 FQGNSA. CDR3 DNA: TGTGCCAGCAGCTTAGGACAGGGCCCCGGTACCCAAGGGACCCAGTACTTC. This encodes CASSLGQGPGTQGTQYF.

The chain uses TRBV6-5 and TRBJ2-1, with 9 bases identical to TRBD2. The CDR3 is 13 residues long. Per germline, CDR1 MNHEY and CDR2 SVGAGI. V shed 8 bases, J shed 6 bases, and the junction held 5 bases outside the gene matches. As DNA, the CDR3 is TGTGCCAGCCGTCGGACTAGCGCCAATGAGCAGTTCTTC. Its translation is CASRRTSANEQFF.

CDR3 region: CASSLRTGRSGANVLTF. For the CDR3, the DNA is TGTGCCAGCAGCTTGCGTACAGGACGCTCTGGGGCCAACGTCCTGACTTTC. The V gene is TRBV5-8, the J gene TRBJ2-6; tentatively, D is TRBD1 (5 bases). From germline, CDR1 is SGHTS and CDR2 YDEGEE. This CDR3 spans 17 amino acids. The V and J ends lost 1 base and 0 bases respectively, with 11 bases between them.

The chain is built from TRBV29-1 and TRBJ1-1, with D maybe TRBD1 (5 bases). The CDR3 has 15 residues. V was clipped by 6 bases and J by 6 bases, with 23 bases between them. The germline V gene encodes CDR1 SQVTM and CDR2 ANQGSEA. CDR3 sequence (DNA): TGCAGCGTAGGGGCTCAGGACACTTGGGGCTCTGAAGCTTTCTTT. This encodes CSVGAQDTWGSEAFF.

The rearrangement joins TRBV19 to TRBJ2-7, with D perhaps matching TRBD2 (6 bases). Trimming took 4 bases from V and 4 from J, leaving 17 bases between them. The CDR3 length is 15 residues. Germline values: CDR1 LNHDA, CDR2 SQIVND (reference sequence). The CDR3 spells CASSTAGPGGYEQYF. The DNA for the CDR3 is TGTGCCAGTAGTACTGCGGGACCTGGGGGGTACGAGCAGTACTTC.

The V gene is TRBV5-5, the J gene TRBJ1-2; 8 nucleotides line up with TRBD1. There are 17 residues in the CDR3. Trimming removed 4 bases from V and 0 bases from J; junction bases left unmatched: 11. Germline assignment: CDR1 SGHKS and CDR2 YYEKEE (reference sequence). CDR3 nucleotide sequence: TGTGCCAGCAGCCCGGACAGGGCATCACTACCTAACTATGGCTACACCTTC. Its translation is CASSPDRASLPNYGYTF.

The V and J genes are TRBV10-2 and TRBJ1-2; 11 nucleotides agree with TRBD1. The germline CDR1 and CDR2 sequences are WSHSY and SAAADI. Losses at the gene ends were 7 bases for V and 4 bases for J; bases not matched to a gene: 5. CDR3 length: 14 residues. The CDR3 region is CASNGQGASYGYTF. The CDR3 DNA is TGCGCCAGCAATGGACAGGGGGCTTCCTATGGCTACACCTTC.

V gene TRBV7-2 combines with J gene TRBJ1-2; D is ambiguous. CDR1 and CDR2 from the germline V gene are SGHTA and FQGNSA. The CDR3 sequence is 13 residues long. The V end lost 2 bases, the J end lost 6 bases, and 10 bases lay between the germline ends. CDR3 loop: CASSLFPGDGYTF. CDR3 nucleotides: TGTGCCAGCAGCTTATTCCCCGGGGATGGCTACACCTTC.

The V call is TRBV27, the J call TRBJ1-1; a possible D gene is TRBD1 (6 bases). The CDR3 spans 16 residues. Looked up from germline, CDR1 is MNHEY and CDR2 is SMNVEV (reference sequence). V lost 6 bases to trimming and J lost 4 bases, with 21 bases between them. DNA for the CDR3: TGTGCCAGCAGCCCTGGACAGCCTTGGACGGGCACTGAAGCTTTCTTT. Its protein is CASSPGQPWTGTEAFF.

The chain recombines TRBV11-2 with TRBJ1-1; 7 bases fit TRBD1. V lost 3 bases to trimming and J lost 7 bases; unmatched junction nucleotides: 8. The CDR3 is 14 residues long. Per the germline V gene, CDR1 is SGHAT and CDR2 is FQNNGV. CDR3 loop: CASSFATRDSEAFF. In DNA, the CDR3 is TGTGCCAGCAGCTTCGCAACCCGGGACAGTGAAGCTTTCTTT. Combining the CDR3 with reference TRBV11-2 and TRBJ1-1 gives the whole variable domain EAGVAQSPRYKIIEKRQSVAFWCNPISGHATLYWYQQILGQGPKLLIQFQNNGVVDDSQLPKDRFSAERLKGVDSTLKIQPAKLEDSAVYLCASSFATRDSEAFFGQGTRLTVV.

The V call is TRBV7-9, the J call TRBJ2-2; weak D call: TRBD2 (6 bases). The germline V and J ends were trimmed by 4 bases and 6 bases, with 24 bases remaining between them. CDR3 length: 18 amino acids. From germline, CDR1 is SEHNR and CDR2 FQNEAQ (reference sequence). The CDR3 reads CASSSKVDGRGLPGELFF. Here the CDR3 DNA reads TGTGCCAGCAGCTCCAAAGTGGACGGCCGGGGGTTACCCGGGGAGCTGTTTTTT.

CDR3 in DNA: TGTGCCAGCAGCGACGGGGGGGCCAAAGATACGCAGTATTTT. It translates to CASSDGGAKDTQYF. The chain uses TRBV7-8 and TRBJ2-3; 8 bases are a match to TRBD2. Germline CDR1 is SGHVS and CDR2 is FQNEAQ. With 5 bases clipped from V and 5 bases from J, the junction kept 6 bases outside the gene matches. This CDR3 has 14 residues.

This chain uses TRBV27 with TRBJ2-7, with D perhaps TRBD2 (7 bases). Germline assignment: CDR1 MNHEY and CDR2 SMNVEV (reference sequence). This CDR3 comprises 14 residues. Trimming cost V 5 bases and J 6 bases, with 17 bases left between them. In nucleotides, the CDR3 is TGTGCCAGCAGTAGCCCCGGGGGAGGGGGCGAGCAGTACTTC. It translates to CASSSPGGGGEQYF.